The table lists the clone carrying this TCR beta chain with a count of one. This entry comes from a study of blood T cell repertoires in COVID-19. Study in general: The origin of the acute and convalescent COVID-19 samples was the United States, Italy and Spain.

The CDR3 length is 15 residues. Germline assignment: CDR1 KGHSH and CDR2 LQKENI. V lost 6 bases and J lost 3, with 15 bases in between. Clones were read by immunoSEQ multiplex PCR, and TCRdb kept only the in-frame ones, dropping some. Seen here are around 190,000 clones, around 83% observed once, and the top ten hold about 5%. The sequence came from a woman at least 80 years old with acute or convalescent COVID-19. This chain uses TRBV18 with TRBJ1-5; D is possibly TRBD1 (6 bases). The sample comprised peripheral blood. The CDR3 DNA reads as TGTGCCAGCTCTTTTGCGACAGGAGACAATCAGCCCCAGCATTTT. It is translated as CASSFATGDNQPQHF.